This T cell receptor beta chain appears in the sequencing data of a study of siplizumab effects on memory and regulatory T cells (dated by TCRdb to between 2018 and 2020). Describing the broader study: The effect of the anti-CD2 antibody siplizumab on alloreactive T-cell subsets was examined in allogeneic mixed lymphocyte reactions constructed from human PBMCs.

As for this clone: Its antigen has not been determined. Base qualities are missing; no much larger clone stands one base away.

V loses 5 bases, J loses 6 bases, and the germline ends lie 10 bases apart. Spanning cysteine to phenylalanine, the CDR3 consists of 13 amino acids. The DNA shown is the 39-base CDR3, in frame from base 1. The germline V gene (reference sequence) gives CDR1 as SEHNR and CDR2 as FQNEAQ. The library was built by means of the immunoSEQ multiplex PCR assay. The deep sequencing platform assayed some 90,000 TCR templates per sample. Genomic DNA extracted from sorted T cells was used for TCRbeta CDR3 sequencing. On the study's bioinformatics: The R programming language was used for clonal analysis of the TCRbeta CDR3 data. Alloreactive CD4+ and CD8+ clones were defined by comparing unstimulated samples with post-reaction CFSE-low samples. By matching sequences to the repertoires of sorted unstimulated Treg and non-Treg cells, each alloreactive CD4+ clone was assigned a regulatory or non-regulatory origin. The table was pulled from immuneACCESS by TCRdb, which kept in-frame rearrangements only. Such tables lose some clones; where checked, under half of the loss comes from unresolved V genes, and the rest has no known cause. V and J calls and clone size follow that table, whereas D and trimming were derived from the DNA. This sample lists 100,000 or so clones; about 92% were detected once. The ten largest clones capture more than 0.3% of the sample.

Sorted unstimulated T cells, along with proliferating T cells recovered from mixed lymphocyte reactions, underwent TCRbeta CDR3 sequencing. Fresh whole blood from over eight HLA-typed healthy donors served as the source for isolating PBMCs. Overall study outcomes, separate from this receptor: Of the alloreactive CD4+ clones that could be mapped, the Treg-derived share averaged approximately 67% with siplizumab compared with 26.9% in control reactions. Sequences below about 10^-5 frequency were poorly captured, so only a minor fraction of alloreactive clones could be mapped to unstimulated subsets. Compared with memory T cells, unstimulated naive T cells appeared more diverse, and naive cells seemed to make a substantial contribution to the alloresponse. Roughly 80-97% of proliferating CD4+ or CD8+ clones could not be assigned a naive or memory phenotype. No functional confirmation was obtained for the suppressive function of proliferating Tregs from siplizumab cultures. The cumulative frequency of alloreactive sequences traceable to unstimulated CD4+ memory T cells was significantly reduced by siplizumab.

The V gene is TRBV7-9 and the J gene is TRBJ2-2; the D gene may be TRBD1 or TRBD2, since each aligns over 6 bases. Sequencing input: CD4+ T cells sorted from blood. The clonotype comes from a human donor in good health. The CDR3 reads as follows: CASSGGGAGELFF. The DNA sequence follows: TGTGCCAGCAGCGGAGGGGGAGCCGGGGAGCTGTTTTTT.